A selection of T cell receptor beta chains follows, all from one sample in a study of blood T cell repertoires in COVID-19. The method was immunoSEQ multiplex PCR; TCRdb's version includes in-frame clones alone and lacks a portion of them. The repertoire holds 90,000 to 100,000 clones, with approximately 81% as singletons. The source material was peripheral blood. Receptors originate from a man in his sixties with acute or convalescent COVID-19. Each CDR3 is given with its conserved first and last residue. The D gene is left open where the match is weak. Size tells how often a clone was seen (once, few, many) or the class of an expanded clone, and some rows leave it out.

CASSRSGTTEYEQYF,TGTGCCAGTAGCAGATCCGGGACTACCGAATACGAGCAGTACTTC,TRBJ2-7,TRBD2,TRBV19,-
CASSPLASGSPFF,TGTGCCAGCAGCCCACTTGCGAGCGGGAGTCCGTTCTTC,TRBJ2-1,TRBD2,TRBV7-3,once
CASSPDTLGLAGTDVYF,TGTGCCAGCTCACCGGATACCCTCGGACTAGCGGGGACCGACGTGTACTTC,TRBJ2-7,TRBD2,TRBV18,-
CASSPVLAYEQYF,TGTGCCAGCAGTCCCGTACTAGCTTACGAGCAGTACTTC,TRBJ2-7,-,TRBV28,-
CASTTGSGNTIYF,TGTGCCAGCACCACAGGGTCTGGAAACACCATATATTTT,TRBJ1-3,-,TRBV6-6,few
CASSLIPGDGGYTF,TGTGCCAGCAGCTTAATCCCAGGGGACGGTGGCTACACCTTC,TRBJ1-2,-,TRBV7-3,-
CASSFNRNTEAFF,TGTGCCAGCAGCTTTAACAGGAACACTGAAGCTTTCTTT,TRBJ1-1,-,TRBV11-3,few
CASSTARTGANVLTF,TGTGCCAGCAGCACAGCCCGAACTGGGGCCAACGTCCTGACTTTC,TRBJ2-6,-,TRBV7-8,-
CASSYNRVAFAYEQYF,TGTGCCAGCAGTTACAACAGGGTAGCATTCGCCTACGAGCAGTACTTC,TRBJ2-7,-,TRBV6-2/TRBV6-3,-
CASSVGNRGNEKLFF,TGTGCCAGCAGCGTTGGCAACAGGGGCAATGAAAAACTGTTTTTT,TRBJ1-4,TRBD1,TRBV9,-
CASSPGINTEAFF,TGTGCCAGTTCCCCAGGGATTAACACTGAAGCTTTCTTT,TRBJ1-1,-,TRBV19,-
CASSFSGGQTQYF,TGTGCCAGCAGTTTCTCGGGAGGTCAGACCCAGTACTTC,TRBJ2-5,TRBD2,TRBV6-2/TRBV6-3,-
CASSGTGSGANVLTF,TGTGCCAGCAGCGGTACAGGTTCTGGGGCCAACGTCCTGACTTTC,TRBJ2-6,-,TRBV9,-
CASSYAGLAGGYEQFF,TGTGCCAGCAGTTACGCCGGACTAGCGGGAGGGTATGAGCAGTTCTTC,TRBJ2-1,TRBD2,TRBV6-2/TRBV6-3,few
CASSPSKKNSPLHF,TGTGCCAGCAGCCCGAGCAAGAAGAATTCACCCCTCCACTTT,TRBJ1-6,-,TRBV7-9,-
CASSPRDRALEQYF,TGCGCCAGCAGTCCCCGGGACAGGGCCCTCGAGCAGTACTTC,TRBJ2-7,TRBD1,TRBV23-1,-
CGGLRNNEQFF,TGCGGGGGACTAAGAAACAATGAGCAGTTCTTC,TRBJ2-1,TRBD2,TRBV20-1,once
CAISESKGDSGANVLTF,TGTGCCATCAGTGAGTCTAAGGGGGACTCTGGGGCCAACGTCCTGACTTTC,TRBJ2-6,-,TRBV10-3,-
CASSLSLQGSYGYTF,TGTGCCAGCAGTTTATCTCTCCAGGGGAGCTATGGCTACACCTTC,TRBJ1-2,-,TRBV27,-
CASTYSGTGTNSPLHF,TGTGCCAGCACGTACTCCGGGACAGGCACTAATTCACCCCTCCACTTT,TRBJ1-6,TRBD1,TRBV6-5,-
CASRPIAGGYFAEQFF,TGTGCCAGCAGACCAATAGCGGGAGGGTATTTTGCTGAGCAGTTCTTC,TRBJ2-1,TRBD2,TRBV27,once
CASSHMGRGNEQYF,TGTGCCAGCAGCCACATGGGACGGGGGAACGAGCAGTACTTC,TRBJ2-7,-,TRBV3-1/TRBV3-2,once
CASSRLAGANNEQFF,TGTGCCAGCAGTCGACTAGCGGGAGCGAATAATGAGCAGTTCTTC,TRBJ2-1,TRBD2,TRBV2,-
CASSLWGRQGPETQYF,TGTGCCAGCAGCTTATGGGGCAGGCAAGGCCCAGAGACCCAGTACTTC,TRBJ2-5,-,TRBV7-2,-
CASSKTSGTSGRYTDTQYF,TGTGCCAGCAGCAAAACTTCCGGTACTAGCGGGAGATACACAGATACGCAGTATTTT,TRBJ2-3,TRBD2,TRBV7-2,-
CASGLTSGNEQFF,TGCGCCAGCGGTCTAACTAGCGGCAATGAGCAGTTCTTC,TRBJ2-1,TRBD2,TRBV10-2,-
CASSLNRRDTGELFF,TGTGCTAGCAGCTTAAACAGACGAGACACCGGGGAGCTGTTTTTT,TRBJ2-2,-,TRBV7-7,-
CASSLGGALATPFEQYF,TGCGCCAGCAGCTTGGGAGGGGCGCTAGCGACTCCCTTTGAGCAGTACTTC,TRBJ2-7,-,TRBV5-1,-
CASRDSSTNYGYTF,TGTGCCAGCCGGGACAGTTCCACTAACTATGGCTACACCTTC,TRBJ1-2,TRBD1,TRBV19,-
CASSQDWGREETQYF,TGTGCCAGCAGCCAAGACTGGGGGCGCGAGGAGACCCAGTACTTC,TRBJ2-5,-,TRBV4-2,-
CASSGGQDLYSNQPQHF,TGTGCCAGCAGCGGTGGACAGGACCTTTATAGCAATCAGCCCCAGCATTTT,TRBJ1-5,TRBD1,TRBV7-9,few
CASSLGLAGASNEQFF,TGTGCCAGCAGCTTAGGACTAGCGGGAGCCTCCAATGAGCAGTTCTTC,TRBJ2-1,TRBD2,TRBV9,-
CASYTSGSFNEQFF,TGTGCCAGCTATACTAGCGGGAGCTTCAATGAGCAGTTCTTC,TRBJ2-1,TRBD2,TRBV28,-
CASSATGTSGNTIYF,TGTGCCAGCAGCGCGACAGGAACTTCTGGAAACACCATATATTTT,TRBJ1-3,-,TRBV2,-
CASTFSGGTEAFF,TGTGCCAGCACCTTCTCAGGGGGGACAGAAGCTTTCTTT,TRBJ1-1,TRBD1,TRBV28,-
CASSVEGFGLAGRNEQFF,TGTGCCAGCAGCGTAGAGGGTTTCGGACTAGCCGGAAGGAATGAGCAGTTCTTC,TRBJ2-1,TRBD2,TRBV9,-
CASSSDRGQPQHF,TGTGCCAGCAGCTCCGATCGGGGGCAGCCCCAGCATTTT,TRBJ1-5,-,TRBV7-2,-
CASSSRGRTSRHEQYF,TGTGCCAGCAGCTCCCGGGGCCGGACTAGCCGCCACGAGCAGTACTTC,TRBJ2-7,TRBD2,TRBV11-3,-
CASSWGPEAFF,TGTGCCAGCAGTTGGGGGCCTGAAGCTTTCTTT,TRBJ1-1,-,TRBV6-2/TRBV6-3,-
CSASNRGPSGNTIYF,TGCAGTGCCAGTAACAGGGGTCCCTCTGGAAACACCATATATTTT,TRBJ1-3,TRBD1,TRBV20-1,-
CASSFTRNPGQSYTGELFF,TGTGCCAGCAGCTTTACCCGTAACCCGGGACAGAGCTACACCGGGGAGCTGTTTTTT,TRBJ2-2,TRBD1,TRBV5-4,-
CASSRLDNGEQYF,TGTGCCAGCAGCCGCCTGGACAACGGCGAGCAGTACTTC,TRBJ2-7,-,TRBV3-1/TRBV3-2,-
CASSYGAGGNEKLFF,TGTGCCAGCAGTTACGGGGCAGGGGGGAATGAAAAACTGTTTTTT,TRBJ1-4,TRBD1,TRBV6-5,-
CASSSGGPMMGYNEQFF,TGCGCCAGCAGCTCGGGGGGGCCGATGATGGGCTACAATGAGCAGTTCTTC,TRBJ2-1,TRBD2,TRBV5-1,-
CASSIIAGGPSDIQYF,TGTGCCAGCTCAATAATAGCGGGAGGGCCCTCGGACATTCAGTACTTC,TRBJ2-4,TRBD2,TRBV18,-
CASSLRTGNLHF,TGTGCCAGCAGCTTGCGGACAGGCAACCTCCACTTT,TRBJ1-6,TRBD1,TRBV5-6,-